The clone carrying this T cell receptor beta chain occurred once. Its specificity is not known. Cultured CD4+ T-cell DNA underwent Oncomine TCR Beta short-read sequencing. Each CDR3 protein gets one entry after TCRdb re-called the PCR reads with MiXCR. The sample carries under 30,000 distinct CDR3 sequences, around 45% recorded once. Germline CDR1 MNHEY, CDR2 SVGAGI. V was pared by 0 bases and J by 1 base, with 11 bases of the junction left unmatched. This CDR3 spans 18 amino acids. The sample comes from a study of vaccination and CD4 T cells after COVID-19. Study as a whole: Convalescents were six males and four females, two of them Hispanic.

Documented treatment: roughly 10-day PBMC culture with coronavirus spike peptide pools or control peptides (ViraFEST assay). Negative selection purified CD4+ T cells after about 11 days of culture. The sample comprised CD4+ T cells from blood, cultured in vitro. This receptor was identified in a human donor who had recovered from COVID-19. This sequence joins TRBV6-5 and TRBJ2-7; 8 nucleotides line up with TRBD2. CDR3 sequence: CASSYSSGGRRRSYEQYF. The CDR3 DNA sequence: TGTGCCAGCAGTTACTCGTCGGGGGGGAGGAGAAGGTCCTACGAGCAGTACTTC.